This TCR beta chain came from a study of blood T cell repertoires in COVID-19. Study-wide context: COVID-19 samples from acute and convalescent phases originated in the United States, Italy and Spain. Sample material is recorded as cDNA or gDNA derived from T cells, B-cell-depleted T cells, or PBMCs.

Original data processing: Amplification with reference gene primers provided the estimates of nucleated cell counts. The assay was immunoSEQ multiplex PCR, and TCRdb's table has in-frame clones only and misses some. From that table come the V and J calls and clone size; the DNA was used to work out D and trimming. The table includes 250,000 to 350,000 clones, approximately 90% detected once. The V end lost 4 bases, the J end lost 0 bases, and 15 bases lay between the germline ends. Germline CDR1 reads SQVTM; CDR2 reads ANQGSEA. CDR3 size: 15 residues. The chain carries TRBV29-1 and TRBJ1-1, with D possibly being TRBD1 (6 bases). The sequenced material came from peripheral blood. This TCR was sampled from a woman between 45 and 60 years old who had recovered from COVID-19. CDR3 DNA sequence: TGCAGCGTTGTGGTCAGGGGAGGGTTGAACACTGAAGCTTTCTTT. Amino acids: CSVVVRGGLNTEAFF.